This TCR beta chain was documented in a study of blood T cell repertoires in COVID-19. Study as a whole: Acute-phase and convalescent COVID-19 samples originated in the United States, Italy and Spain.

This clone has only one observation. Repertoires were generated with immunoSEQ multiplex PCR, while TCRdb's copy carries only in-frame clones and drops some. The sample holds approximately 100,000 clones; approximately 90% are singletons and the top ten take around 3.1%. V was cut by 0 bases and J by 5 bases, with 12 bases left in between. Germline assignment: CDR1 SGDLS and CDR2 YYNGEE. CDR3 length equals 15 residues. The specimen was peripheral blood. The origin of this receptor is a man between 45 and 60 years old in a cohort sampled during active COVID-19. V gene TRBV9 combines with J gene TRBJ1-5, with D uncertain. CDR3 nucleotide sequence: TGTGCCAGCAGCGTAGCTGGGAGTGATGATCAGCCCCAGCATTTT. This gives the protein CASSVAGSDDQPQHF. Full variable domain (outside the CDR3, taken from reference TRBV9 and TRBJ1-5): DSGVTQTPKHLITATGQRVTLRCSPRSGDLSVYWYQQSLDQGLQFLIQYYNGEERAKGNILERFSAQQFPDLHSELNLSSLELGDSALYFCASSVAGSDDQPQHFGDGTRLSIL.